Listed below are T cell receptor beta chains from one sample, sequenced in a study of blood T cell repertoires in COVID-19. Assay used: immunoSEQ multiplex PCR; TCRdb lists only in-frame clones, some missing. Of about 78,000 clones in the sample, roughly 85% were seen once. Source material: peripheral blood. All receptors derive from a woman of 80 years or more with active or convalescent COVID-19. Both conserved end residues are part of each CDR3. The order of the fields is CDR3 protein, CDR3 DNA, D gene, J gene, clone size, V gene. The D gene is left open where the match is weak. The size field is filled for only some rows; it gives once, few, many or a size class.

CASSDQVPNYGYTF | TGTGCCAGCAGCGATCAGGTTCCTAACTATGGCTACACCTTC | NA | TRBJ1-2 | NA | TRBV2
CASSFPRVAVYQETQYF | TGTGCCAGCAGTTTCCCTCGAGTAGCCGTATACCAAGAGACCCAGTACTTC | NA | TRBJ2-5 | NA | TRBV28
CASSQELQGGESQETQYF | TGTGCCAGCAGCCAAGAGTTGCAGGGGGGCGAAAGCCAAGAGACCCAGTACTTC | NA | TRBJ2-5 | few | TRBV4-2
CASSLRTALPNQPQHF | TGTGCCAGCAGCCTTCGGACAGCTTTACCAAATCAGCCCCAGCATTTT | NA | TRBJ1-5 | NA | TRBV28
CASSSHRGTYGYTF | TGTGCCAGCAGTTCGCACAGGGGGACCTATGGCTACACCTTC | TRBD1 | TRBJ1-2 | once | TRBV28
CASRKQGAGNTEAFF | TGTGCCAGCAGGAAACAGGGGGCCGGGAACACTGAAGCTTTCTTT | TRBD1 | TRBJ1-1 | once | TRBV11-2
CASSQATGGSAEAFF | TGCGCCAGCAGCCAAGCGACAGGGGGAAGCGCTGAAGCTTTCTTT | TRBD1 | TRBJ1-1 | NA | TRBV5-1
CASSLAANYGYTF | TGTGCCAGCAGCTTAGCGGCCAACTATGGCTACACCTTC | NA | TRBJ1-2 | NA | TRBV7-3
CASSQGHGGTNTEAFF | TGCGCCAGCAGCCAAGGGCACGGCGGGACGAACACTGAAGCTTTCTTT | NA | TRBJ1-1 | NA | TRBV4-1
CSVSTGYEQYF | TGCAGCGTCTCGACAGGGTACGAGCAGTACTTC | TRBD1 | TRBJ2-7 | NA | TRBV29-1
CASSQDLVAGARSEQYF | TGTGCCAGCAGCCAAGATCTCGTAGCGGGGGCCCGCTCCGAGCAGTACTTC | TRBD2 | TRBJ2-7 | NA | TRBV3-1/TRBV3-2
CASTRQGPTVTQYF | TGTGCCAGCACGCGACAGGGTCCGACGGTAACGCAGTATTTT | TRBD1 | TRBJ2-3 | NA | TRBV28
CASSYAPGQGVEQYF | TGTGCCAGCAGTTACGCCCCGGGACAGGGAGTCGAGCAGTACTTC | TRBD1 | TRBJ2-7 | NA | TRBV6-6
CASSRLSEVQSLYEQYF | TGTGCCAGCAGCCGGCTTTCGGAGGTGCAGAGTTTGTACGAGCAGTACTTC | NA | TRBJ2-7 | NA | TRBV27
CAISETGKYEQYF | TGTGCCATCAGTGAGACAGGGAAGTACGAGCAGTACTTC | NA | TRBJ2-7 | once | TRBV10-3